The rows below give T cell receptor beta chains drawn from one sample of a study of T cell responses to AZD1222 COVID-19 vaccine. The method was immunoSEQ multiplex PCR; TCRdb's version includes in-frame clones alone and lacks a portion of them. The table lists tens of thousands of clones, 85% to 90% of them singletons. Source: peripheral blood, taken 28 days after the second AZD1222 dose. The origin of the receptors is an adult who received the AZD1222 COVID-19 vaccine. Each CDR3 is given with its conserved first and last residue. A D gene is named only where the DNA matches it firmly. Rows give clone size only sometimes, using once, few, many, or a class for an expanded clone.

V: TRBV2; J: TRBJ2-3; D: NA; size: few; CDR3: CASSGTSTDTQYF; DNA: TGTGCCAGCAGCGGAACTAGCACAGATACGCAGTATTTT
V: TRBV5-8; J: TRBJ2-2; D: TRBD1; size: NA; CDR3: CASSLVPRGRTGELFF; DNA: TGTGCCAGCAGCTTAGTGCCGAGGGGGCGTACCGGGGAGCTGTTTTTT
V: TRBV19; J: TRBJ2-7; D: NA; size: NA; CDR3: CASSRGFHEQYF; DNA: TGTGCCAGTAGTAGAGGGTTCCACGAGCAGTACTTC
V: TRBV9; J: TRBJ2-3; D: TRBD2; size: NA; CDR3: CASSRTRSTDTQYF; DNA: TGTGCCAGCAGCCGGACTAGAAGCACAGATACGCAGTATTTT
V: TRBV2; J: TRBJ2-2; D: NA; size: NA; CDR3: CASRQLLGVDTGELFF; DNA: TGTGCCAGCAGACAACTTCTAGGGGTGGACACCGGGGAGCTGTTTTTT
V: TRBV10-3; J: TRBJ1-3; D: NA; size: NA; CDR3: CAISANTGNSGNTIYF; DNA: TGTGCCATCAGCGCAAATACAGGGAACTCTGGAAACACCATATATTTT
V: TRBV14; J: TRBJ1-1; D: NA; size: NA; CDR3: CASSQDPGSTEAFF; DNA: TGTGCCAGCAGCCAAGATCCCGGCAGCACTGAAGCTTTCTTT
V: TRBV18; J: TRBJ1-2; D: NA; size: once; CDR3: CASTPTRGEYGYTF; DNA: TGTGCCAGCACACCAACCAGGGGAGAGTATGGCTACACCTTC
V: TRBV11-2; J: TRBJ2-5; D: NA; size: NA; CDR3: CASSFLPSYETQYF; DNA: TGTGCCAGCAGCTTTCTCCCTAGCTACGAGACCCAGTACTTC
V: TRBV5-4; J: TRBJ2-1; D: NA; size: NA; CDR3: CASSSTRVGFGEQFF; DNA: TGTGCCAGCAGCTCGACTAGGGTGGGATTTGGTGAGCAGTTCTTC
V: TRBV2; J: TRBJ1-1; D: NA; size: once; CDR3: CASSVHRNTEAFF; DNA: TGTGCCAGCAGTGTTCACAGGAACACTGAAGCTTTCTTT
V: TRBV6-5; J: TRBJ2-2; D: NA; size: NA; CDR3: CASRTLLPNTGELFF; DNA: TGTGCCAGCAGGACCTTACTGCCCAACACCGGGGAGCTGTTTTTT
V: TRBV10-1; J: TRBJ2-1; D: TRBD2; size: few; CDR3: CASSEGLAGGYEQFF; DNA: TGCGCCAGCAGTGAGGGACTAGCGGGAGGCTATGAGCAGTTCTTC
V: TRBV5-6; J: TRBJ2-2; D: TRBD2; size: NA; CDR3: CASSYGTSGRGELFF; DNA: TGTGCCAGCAGCTACGGGACTAGCGGTCGGGGGGAGCTGTTTTTT
V: TRBV5-1; J: TRBJ2-7; D: NA; size: NA; CDR3: CASSLEGRYEQYF; DNA: TGCGCCAGCAGCTTAGAGGGACGCTACGAGCAGTACTTC
V: TRBV19; J: TRBJ2-3; D: TRBD2; size: NA; CDR3: CASSISGRTDTQYF; DNA: TGTGCCAGTAGTATCAGCGGGAGAACAGATACGCAGTATTTT
V: TRBV7-9; J: TRBJ1-1; D: TRBD1; size: once; CDR3: CASSPPGQAGEAFF; DNA: TGTGCCAGCAGCCCGCCGGGACAGGCGGGTGAAGCTTTCTTT
V: TRBV9; J: TRBJ1-6; D: NA; size: few; CDR3: CASSVGASLGSPLHF; DNA: TGTGCCAGCAGCGTAGGAGCCTCCCTTGGGTCACCCCTCCACTTT
V: TRBV5-6; J: TRBJ2-5; D: NA; size: NA; CDR3: CASSLFRPAYQETQYF; DNA: TGTGCCAGCAGCTTGTTCCGTCCGGCGTACCAAGAGACCCAGTACTTC
V: TRBV6-1; J: TRBJ1-1; D: TRBD1; size: NA; CDR3: CASSEVQDRGRAEAFF; DNA: TGTGCCAGCAGTGAAGTTCAGGACAGGGGGCGAGCTGAAGCTTTCTTT
V: TRBV24-1; J: TRBJ2-7; D: NA; size: NA; CDR3: CATSEGGNTYEQYF; DNA: TGTGCCACCAGTGAGGGGGGAAATACCTACGAGCAGTACTTC
V: TRBV7-9; J: TRBJ1-1; D: NA; size: NA; CDR3: CASSLGGGNTEAFF; DNA: TGTGCCAGCAGCTTAGGAGGGGGGAACACTGAAGCTTTCTTT
V: TRBV3-1/TRBV3-2; J: TRBJ1-5; D: NA; size: NA; CDR3: CASSQEVFNQPQHF; DNA: TGTGCCAGCAGCCAAGAGGTATTTAATCAGCCCCAGCATTTT
V: TRBV7-2; J: TRBJ1-1; D: NA; size: NA; CDR3: CASSFRSENTEAFF; DNA: TGTGCCAGCAGCTTTCGTTCCGAGAACACTGAAGCTTTCTTT
V: TRBV9; J: TRBJ2-2; D: NA; size: few; CDR3: CASSVDWVATGELFF; DNA: TGTGCCAGCAGCGTAGATTGGGTAGCGACCGGGGAGCTGTTTTTT
V: TRBV6-5; J: TRBJ2-7; D: NA; size: NA; CDR3: CARLSGGKGEQYF; DNA: TGTGCCAGGCTTTCCGGCGGGAAGGGCGAGCAGTACTTC
V: TRBV2; J: TRBJ1-6; D: NA; size: NA; CDR3: CASSGAGLRYNSPLHF; DNA: TGTGCCAGCAGTGGCGCGGGACTTAGGTATAATTCACCCCTCCACTTT
V: TRBV5-8; J: TRBJ2-2; D: TRBD1; size: NA; CDR3: CASSSGQELNTGELFF; DNA: TGTGCCAGCAGCTCGGGACAGGAGCTGAACACCGGGGAGCTGTTTTTT
V: TRBV5-1; J: TRBJ2-5; D: NA; size: NA; CDR3: CASSLFLQETQYF; DNA: TGCGCCAGCAGCTTGTTCCTCCAAGAGACCCAGTACTTC
V: TRBV4-1; J: TRBJ2-7; D: NA; size: once; CDR3: CASSHGTEYEQYF; DNA: TGCGCCAGCAGCCACGGAACGGAATACGAGCAGTACTTC
V: TRBV5-1; J: TRBJ2-7; D: TRBD1; size: NA; CDR3: CASSTSTGFREQYF; DNA: TGCGCCAGCAGCACATCGACAGGGTTCCGAGAGCAGTACTTC
V: TRBV12-3/TRBV12-4; J: TRBJ2-3; D: NA; size: NA; CDR3: CASSFGSTDTQYF; DNA: TGTGCCAGCAGTTTCGGAAGCACAGATACGCAGTATTTT
V: TRBV6-2/TRBV6-3; J: TRBJ2-1; D: NA; size: NA; CDR3: CASSLTGSYNEQFF; DNA: TGTGCCAGCAGTCTGACAGGCTCCTACAATGAGCAGTTCTTC
V: TRBV6-5; J: TRBJ1-2; D: TRBD1; size: NA; CDR3: CASSRTGDDGYTF; DNA: TGTGCCAGCAGCCGAACAGGGGATGATGGCTACACCTTC
V: TRBV7-9; J: TRBJ1-3; D: NA; size: NA; CDR3: CASSLGTSGNTIYF; DNA: TGTGCCAGCAGCTTAGGCACCTCTGGAAACACCATATATTTT
V: TRBV6-5; J: TRBJ1-5; D: TRBD1; size: NA; CDR3: CASSRGQGNQPQHF; DNA: TGTGCCAGCAGTCGCGGACAGGGCAATCAGCCCCAGCATTTT
V: TRBV7-2; J: TRBJ2-5; D: NA; size: NA; CDR3: CASSFQGGAETQYF; DNA: TGTGCCAGCAGCTTTCAGGGGGGAGCCGAGACCCAGTACTTC
V: TRBV28; J: TRBJ1-6; D: NA; size: NA; CDR3: CASSQTANSYNSPLHF; DNA: TGTGCCAGCAGCCAGACAGCTAACTCCTATAATTCACCCCTCCACTTT
V: TRBV19; J: TRBJ1-1; D: NA; size: once; CDR3: CASSIDGSLGTEAFF; DNA: TGTGCCAGTAGTATAGACGGCAGCCTGGGCACTGAAGCTTTCTTT
V: TRBV25-1; J: TRBJ1-1; D: TRBD1; size: NA; CDR3: CASSGDRGYTEAFF; DNA: TGTGCCAGCAGTGGGGACAGGGGGTACACTGAAGCTTTCTTT
V: TRBV18; J: TRBJ1-2; D: TRBD1; size: NA; CDR3: CASSPGQGGSGYTF; DNA: TGTGCCAGCTCGCCAGGACAGGGGGGGTCTGGCTACACCTTC
V: TRBV7-2; J: TRBJ1-5; D: NA; size: NA; CDR3: CASSLEQNQPQHF; DNA: TGTGCCAGCAGCCTGGAGCAGAATCAGCCCCAGCATTTT
V: TRBV12-3/TRBV12-4; J: TRBJ2-1; D: NA; size: NA; CDR3: CASRSGWGEQFF; DNA: TGTGCCAGCAGGTCGGGGTGGGGTGAGCAGTTCTTC
V: TRBV10-3; J: TRBJ2-7; D: NA; size: NA; CDR3: CAIRETGRSYEQYF; DNA: TGTGCCATCAGGGAAACAGGACGCTCCTACGAGCAGTACTTC
V: TRBV5-6; J: TRBJ2-7; D: NA; size: NA; CDR3: CASSLTGIKDEQYF; DNA: TGTGCCAGCAGCTTAACAGGGATTAAGGACGAGCAGTACTTC
V: TRBV6-5; J: TRBJ2-2; D: NA; size: NA; CDR3: CASSPTFPTGELFF; DNA: TGTGCCAGCAGTCCGACTTTTCCCACCGGGGAGCTGTTTTTT
V: TRBV21-1; J: TRBJ2-1; D: NA; size: NA; CDR3: CASSKPEYTRTNEQFF; DNA: TGTGCCAGCAGCAAACCGGAATATACTCGCACCAATGAGCAGTTCTTC
V: TRBV28; J: TRBJ1-2; D: NA; size: NA; CDR3: CASSLSAGQVSGGYTF; DNA: TGTGCCAGCAGTTTATCTGCAGGGCAGGTCTCGGGTGGCTACACCTTC
V: TRBV27; J: TRBJ2-7; D: TRBD2; size: once; CDR3: CASSLARLAGGSYEQYF; DNA: TGTGCCAGCAGTTTGGCCCGACTAGCGGGGGGCTCCTACGAGCAGTACTTC
V: TRBV11-2; J: TRBJ2-2; D: NA; size: NA; CDR3: CASSVGTYTGELFF; DNA: TGTGCCAGCAGCGTCGGGACTTACACCGGGGAGCTGTTTTTT
V: TRBV30; J: TRBJ2-5; D: NA; size: NA; CDR3: CAWSVISGQETQYF; DNA: TGTGCCTGGAGTGTAATCTCAGGGCAAGAGACCCAGTACTTC
V: TRBV7-9; J: TRBJ1-2; D: TRBD1; size: NA; CDR3: CASSYRQGPFDYGYTF; DNA: TGTGCCAGCAGCTACCGACAGGGACCATTTGACTATGGCTACACCTTC
V: TRBV6-6; J: TRBJ1-1; D: TRBD1; size: NA; CDR3: CASRIGQGLEAFF; DNA: TGTGCCAGCAGGATTGGACAGGGGCTTGAAGCTTTCTTT
V: TRBV2; J: TRBJ2-7; D: TRBD2; size: NA; CDR3: CASRRLASTYEQYF; DNA: TGTGCCAGCAGAAGACTAGCGAGCACCTACGAGCAGTACTTC
V: TRBV12-3/TRBV12-4; J: TRBJ2-3; D: NA; size: NA; CDR3: CASRDFSTDTQYF; DNA: TGTGCCAGCAGGGACTTCAGCACAGATACGCAGTATTTT
V: TRBV5-1; J: TRBJ1-2; D: TRBD1; size: NA; CDR3: CASSFGMDRADYGYTF; DNA: TGCGCCAGCAGCTTTGGTATGGACAGGGCGGACTATGGCTACACCTTC
V: TRBV5-5; J: TRBJ1-4; D: NA; size: once; CDR3: CASSGGHPSNEKLFF; DNA: TGTGCCAGCAGCGGAGGACACCCGTCTAATGAAAAACTGTTTTTT
V: TRBV7-9; J: TRBJ2-1; D: NA; size: NA; CDR3: CASSSDEQFF; DNA: TGTGCCAGCAGTTCGGATGAGCAGTTCTTC
V: TRBV28; J: TRBJ2-7; D: TRBD2; size: NA; CDR3: CASRDSGRLPYEQYF; DNA: TGTGCCAGCAGGGATAGCGGGAGGCTTCCCTACGAGCAGTACTTC